These T cell receptor beta chains were read from a single sample in a study of PD-1 blockade in classical Hodgkin lymphoma. Generated by immunoSEQ multiplex PCR, the TCRdb table keeps only in-frame clones and is missing some. The data contain approximately 7,600 clones, 60% to 80% of them singletons. This sample comprised CD8+ T cells from blood, obtained before the fourth cycle of nivolumab. These receptors were obtained from a human donor with classical Hodgkin lymphoma. CDR3s include the opening cysteine and the closing phenylalanine or tryptophan. A D gene is named only where the DNA matches it firmly. Rows give clone size only sometimes, using once, few, many, or a class for an expanded clone.

j_gene,v_gene,abundance,d_gene,CDR3aa,CDR3nt
TRBJ1-6,TRBV6-4,-,TRBD1,CASSAFPPGQGALSPLHF,TGTGCCAGCAGTGCCTTCCCTCCGGGACAGGGGGCCCTTTCACCCCTCCACTTT
TRBJ1-1,TRBV9,-,-,CASTSGPASTEAFF,TGTGCCAGCACTTCAGGACCCGCAAGCACTGAAGCTTTCTTT
TRBJ2-7,TRBV5-5,-,-,CASSLAGRSSYEQYF,TGTGCCAGCAGCTTGGCGGGGCGGAGCTCCTACGAGCAGTACTTC
TRBJ2-7,TRBV5-6,-,-,CASSFLGGYFNEQYF,TGTGCCAGCAGCTTCCTCGGGGGTTATTTTAACGAGCAGTACTTC
TRBJ2-2,TRBV2,-,TRBD1,CASSERTGYEPGELFF,TGTGCCAGCAGTGAACGGACAGGGTATGAACCCGGGGAGCTGTTTTTT
TRBJ2-7,TRBV5-6,once,-,CASSLGGLFPYEQYF,TGTGCCAGCAGTTTGGGGGGGCTGTTCCCCTACGAGCAGTACTTC
TRBJ1-1,TRBV28,-,-,CASSLLNTEAFF,TGTGCCAGCAGTTTATTGAACACTGAAGCTTTCTTT
TRBJ1-1,TRBV4-1,-,-,CASSQTRRGNTEAFF,TGCGCCAGCAGCCAAACCCGTAGGGGGAACACTGAAGCTTTCTTT
TRBJ2-5,TRBV2,-,TRBD2,CASSEREWWEQYF,TGTGCCAGCAGTGAGCGGGAGTGGTGGGAGCAGTACTTC
TRBJ2-7,TRBV2,-,-,CASTNRDSYEQYF,TGTGCCAGCACGAACAGGGACTCCTACGAGCAGTACTTC
TRBJ2-5,TRBV7-9,-,-,CASSARLEETQYF,TGTGCCAGCAGCGCACGTTTAGAAGAGACCCAGTACTTC
TRBJ1-2,TRBV18,-,-,CASSPRAAGDGYTF,TGTGCCAGCTCACCACGAGCTGCTGGAGATGGCTACACCTTC
TRBJ1-2,TRBV29-1,-,-,CSVERQPEYGYTF,TGCAGCGTTGAACGGCAGCCCGAATATGGCTACACCTTC
TRBJ2-1,TRBV5-5,few,-,CASSQDPGQTANEQFF,TGCGCCAGCAGCCAAGATCCGGGCCAGACCGCCAATGAGCAGTTCTTC
TRBJ1-2,TRBV7-9,-,-,CASSLGTVYGYTF,TGTGCCAGCAGCTTGGGGACCGTCTATGGCTACACCTTC
TRBJ1-1,TRBV6-5,once,TRBD1,CASRLGQGFRTEAFF,TGTGCCAGCAGGCTGGGACAGGGGTTCAGAACTGAAGCTTTCTTT
TRBJ2-7,TRBV7-2,-,TRBD2,CASSLFPGLAGGPGYEQYF,TGTGCCAGCAGCTTATTCCCAGGACTAGCGGGAGGGCCGGGATACGAGCAGTACTTC
TRBJ2-7,TRBV10-3,-,-,CATEDPGVKDEQYF,TGTGCCACCGAGGATCCAGGGGTTAAGGACGAGCAGTACTTC
TRBJ2-1,TRBV5-6,-,-,CASSLAGASSYNEQFF,TGTGCCAGCAGCTTGGCGGGAGCCAGCTCCTACAATGAGCAGTTCTTC
TRBJ1-2,TRBV9,-,TRBD1,CASSVGDRVGDGYTF,TGTGCCAGCAGCGTAGGAGACAGGGTGGGCGATGGCTACACCTTC
TRBJ2-1,TRBV13,-,-,CASSLDVTFNNEQFF,TGTGCCAGCAGCTTAGATGTGACGTTTAATAATGAGCAGTTCTTC
TRBJ2-1,TRBV6-5,-,TRBD2,CASSYGTSAYNEQFF,TGTGCCAGCAGTTACGGGACTAGCGCCTACAATGAGCAGTTCTTC
TRBJ1-3,TRBV5-3,-,-,CASSQDRDSSSLLYF,TGCGCCAGCAGCCAAGACCGGGACTCCAGCTCCCTTTTATATTTT
TRBJ2-6,TRBV27,once,-,CASKTGANVLTF,TGTGCCAGCAAGACTGGGGCCAACGTCCTGACTTTC
TRBJ1-1,TRBV7-9,-,TRBD1,CASGAGTGFEAFF,TGTGCCAGCGGCGCGGGGACAGGATTTGAAGCTTTCTTT
TRBJ1-5,TRBV30,-,-,CAYSVQGDQPQHF,TGTGCCTACTCGGTACAGGGCGATCAGCCCCAGCATTTT
TRBJ2-1,TRBV7-9,-,-,CASTGDSDYNEQFF,TGTGCCAGCACAGGGGACTCAGACTACAATGAGCAGTTCTTC
TRBJ2-7,TRBV6-6,once,-,CASSLVGRHYEQYF,TGTGCCAGCAGCTTGGTGGGACGGCACTACGAGCAGTACTTC
TRBJ1-1,TRBV5-1,-,TRBD1,CASSLATGKAFF,TGCGCCAGCAGCTTGGCGACAGGGAAAGCTTTCTTT
TRBJ2-5,TRBV7-9,-,-,CASSTHQEVETQYF,TGTGCCAGCAGCACTCACCAGGAGGTTGAGACCCAGTACTTC
TRBJ2-3,TRBV7-2,-,-,CASTPVRGTDTQYF,TGTGCCAGCACTCCGGTTCGGGGCACAGATACGCAGTATTTT
TRBJ2-1,TRBV9,few,-,CASSAGGREQFF,TGTGCCAGCAGCGCGGGGGGCAGGGAGCAGTTCTTC
TRBJ2-7,TRBV21-1,-,-,CARNEQYF,TGTGCCAGAAACGAGCAGTACTTC
TRBJ1-1,TRBV2,-,-,CASSWGGGTEAFF,TGTGCCAGCAGTTGGGGGGGCGGCACTGAAGCTTTCTTT
TRBJ2-1,TRBV7-3,-,-,CASSLTSSSGNEQFF,TGTGCCAGCAGCTTAACTTCAAGTAGCGGCAATGAGCAGTTCTTC
TRBJ1-2,TRBV7-6,-,-,CASSLFAGEHAHNYGYTF,TGTGCCAGCAGCTTATTTGCAGGGGAACATGCCCATAACTATGGCTACACCTTC
TRBJ2-7,TRBV9,-,-,CASSVGPATVGEQYF,TGTGCCAGCAGCGTAGGGCCAGCGACCGTAGGCGAGCAGTACTTC
TRBJ1-2,TRBV4-1,-,-,CASSPILTYYYGYTF,TGCGCCAGCAGCCCCATCCTGACTTATTACTATGGCTACACCTTC
TRBJ2-3,TRBV28,-,TRBD2,CASSFLAEHSTDTQYF,TGTGCCAGCAGTTTCCTAGCGGAGCATAGCACAGATACGCAGTATTTT
TRBJ1-1,TRBV27,-,-,CASSPPLMANTEAFF,TGTGCCAGCAGTCCCCCCCTTATGGCGAACACTGAAGCTTTCTTT
TRBJ2-1,TRBV4-1,-,-,CASSQEPLGVYNEQFF,TGCGCCAGCAGCCAAGAACCACTAGGGGTCTACAATGAGCAGTTCTTC
TRBJ2-7,TRBV4-1,few,-,CASSHTTLGYEQYF,TGCGCCAGCAGCCATACCACTCTAGGCTACGAGCAGTACTTC
TRBJ1-2,TRBV14,-,-,CASSQGGLAGYTF,TGTGCCAGCAGCCAAGGAGGGTTAGCTGGCTACACCTTC
TRBJ2-7,TRBV10-3,-,-,CAISEPPGFSYEQYF,TGTGCCATCAGTGAGCCGCCGGGCTTTTCCTACGAGCAGTACTTC
TRBJ2-7,TRBV19,-,TRBD2,CASSISAGGDYEQYF,TGTGCCAGTAGTATCTCAGCGGGAGGTGACTACGAGCAGTACTTC
TRBJ2-5,TRBV5-6,-,-,CASSSVGGALHLETQYF,TGTGCCAGCAGCTCCGTGGGGGGGGCTTTACACCTAGAGACCCAGTACTTC